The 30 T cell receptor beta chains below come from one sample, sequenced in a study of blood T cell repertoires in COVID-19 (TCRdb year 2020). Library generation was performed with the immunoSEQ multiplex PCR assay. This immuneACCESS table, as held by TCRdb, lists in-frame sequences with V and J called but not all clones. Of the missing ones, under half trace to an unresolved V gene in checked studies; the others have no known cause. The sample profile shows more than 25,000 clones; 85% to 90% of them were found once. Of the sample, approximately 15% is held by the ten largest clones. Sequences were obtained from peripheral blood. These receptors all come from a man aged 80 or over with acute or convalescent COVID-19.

CDR3 in amino acids: CASSQGETGGELFF. CDR3 DNA sequence: TGTGCCAGCAGCCAGGGAGAGACTGGCGGGGAGCTGTTTTTT. The V and J genes are TRBV3-1 (or the pseudogene TRBV3-2) and TRBJ2-2; D may be TRBD2 (5 bases). Germline V gene sequence: CDR1 LGHDT, CDR2 YNNKEL (reference sequence). Trimming left V 3 bases short and J 7 bases short, with 12 bases between. The CDR3 spans 14 residues.

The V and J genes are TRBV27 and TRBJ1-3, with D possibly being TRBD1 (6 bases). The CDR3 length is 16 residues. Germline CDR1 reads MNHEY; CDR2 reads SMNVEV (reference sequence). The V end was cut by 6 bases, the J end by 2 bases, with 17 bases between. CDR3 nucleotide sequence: TGTGCCAGCAGGTCAAAACCCGGGACAACTGGAAACACCATATATTTT. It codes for CASRSKPGTTGNTIYF.

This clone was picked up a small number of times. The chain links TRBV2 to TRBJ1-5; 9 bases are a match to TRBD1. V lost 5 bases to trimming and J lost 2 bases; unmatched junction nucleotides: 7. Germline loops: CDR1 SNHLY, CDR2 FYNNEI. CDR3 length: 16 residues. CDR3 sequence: CASSPGTGFGNQPQHF. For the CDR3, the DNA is TGTGCCAGCAGTCCCGGGACAGGGTTTGGCAATCAGCCCCAGCATTTT.

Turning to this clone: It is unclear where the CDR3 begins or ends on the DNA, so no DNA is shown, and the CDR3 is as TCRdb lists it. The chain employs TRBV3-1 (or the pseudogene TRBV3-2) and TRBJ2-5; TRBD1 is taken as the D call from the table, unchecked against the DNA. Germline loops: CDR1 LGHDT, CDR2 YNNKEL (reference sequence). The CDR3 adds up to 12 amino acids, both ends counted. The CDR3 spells CASSQVGLGAYF.

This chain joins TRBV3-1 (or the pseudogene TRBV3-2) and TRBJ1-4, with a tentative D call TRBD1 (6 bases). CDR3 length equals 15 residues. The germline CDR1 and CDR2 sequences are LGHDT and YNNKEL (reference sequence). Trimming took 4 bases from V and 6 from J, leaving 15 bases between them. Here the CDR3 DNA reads TGTGCCAGCAGCCTCGGCCGGGGGGGCTATGAAAAACTGTTTTTT. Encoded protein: CASSLGRGGYEKLFF.

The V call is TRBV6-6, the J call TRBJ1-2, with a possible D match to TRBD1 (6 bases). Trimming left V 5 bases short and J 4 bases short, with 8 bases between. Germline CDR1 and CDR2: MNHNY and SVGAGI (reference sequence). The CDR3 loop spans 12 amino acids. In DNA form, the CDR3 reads TGTGCCAGCAGTCAGGGGCGCTATGGCTACACCTTC. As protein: CASSQGRYGYTF.

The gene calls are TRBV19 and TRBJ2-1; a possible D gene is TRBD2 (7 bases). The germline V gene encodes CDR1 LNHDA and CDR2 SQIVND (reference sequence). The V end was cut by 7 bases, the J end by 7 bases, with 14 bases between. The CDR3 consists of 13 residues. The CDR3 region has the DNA TGTGCCAGTAAGGGGAGGGGGGCGAATGAGCAGTTCTTC. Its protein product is CASKGRGANEQFF.

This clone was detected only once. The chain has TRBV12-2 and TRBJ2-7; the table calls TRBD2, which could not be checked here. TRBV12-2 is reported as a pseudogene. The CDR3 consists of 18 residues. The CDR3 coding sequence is TGTGCAAGTCGCTTTATAGGGGCCGTAGCGGCGAGCTCCTACGAGCAGTACTTC. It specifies CASRFIGAVAASSYEQYF.

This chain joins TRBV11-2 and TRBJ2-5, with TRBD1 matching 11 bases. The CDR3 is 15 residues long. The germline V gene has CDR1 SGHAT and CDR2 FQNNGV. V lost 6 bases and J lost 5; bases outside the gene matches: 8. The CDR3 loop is CASSLPGQGGETQYF. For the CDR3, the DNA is TGTGCCAGCAGTCTCCCGGGACAGGGGGGCGAGACCCAGTACTTC.

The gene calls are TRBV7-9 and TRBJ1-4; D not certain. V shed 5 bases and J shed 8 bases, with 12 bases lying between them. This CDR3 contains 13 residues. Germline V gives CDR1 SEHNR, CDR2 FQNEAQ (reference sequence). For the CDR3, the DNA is TGTGCCAGCAGCCTCGCCGGTAGCGAAAAACTGTTTTTT. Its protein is CASSLAGSEKLFF.

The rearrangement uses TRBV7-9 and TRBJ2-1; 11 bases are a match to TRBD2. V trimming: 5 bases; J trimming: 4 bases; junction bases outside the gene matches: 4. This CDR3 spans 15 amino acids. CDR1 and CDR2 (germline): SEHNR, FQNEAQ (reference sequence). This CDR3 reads CASSPTSGDYNEQFF. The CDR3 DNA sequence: TGTGCCAGCAGCCCGACTAGCGGGGATTACAATGAGCAGTTCTTC.

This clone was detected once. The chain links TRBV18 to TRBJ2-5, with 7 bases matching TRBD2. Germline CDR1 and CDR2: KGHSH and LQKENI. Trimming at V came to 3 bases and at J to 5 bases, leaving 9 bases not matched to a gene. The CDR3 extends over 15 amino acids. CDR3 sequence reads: CASSPSKRGGETQYF. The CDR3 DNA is TGTGCCAGCTCACCCTCGAAGAGGGGAGGGGAGACCCAGTACTTC.

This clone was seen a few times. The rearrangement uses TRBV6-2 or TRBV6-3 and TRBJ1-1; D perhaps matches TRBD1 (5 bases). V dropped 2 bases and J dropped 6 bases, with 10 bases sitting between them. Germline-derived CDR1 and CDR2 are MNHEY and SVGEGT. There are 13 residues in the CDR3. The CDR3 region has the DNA TGTGCCAGCAGTTACGTACGGGACTCTGAAGCTTTCTTT. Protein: CASSYVRDSEAFF.

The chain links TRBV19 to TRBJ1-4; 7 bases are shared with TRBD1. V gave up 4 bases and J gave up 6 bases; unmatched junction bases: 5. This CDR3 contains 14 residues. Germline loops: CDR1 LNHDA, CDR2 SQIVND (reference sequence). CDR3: CASSNRGADEKLFF. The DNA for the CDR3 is TGTGCCAGTAGTAACAGGGGCGCAGATGAAAAACTGTTTTTT.

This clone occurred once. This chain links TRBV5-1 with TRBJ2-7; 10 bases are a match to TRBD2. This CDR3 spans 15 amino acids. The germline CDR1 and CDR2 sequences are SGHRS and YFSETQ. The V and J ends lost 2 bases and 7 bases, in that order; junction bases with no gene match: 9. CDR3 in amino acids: CASSFTSGGAGEQYF. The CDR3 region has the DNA TGCGCCAGCAGCTTTACCAGCGGGGGGGCCGGGGAGCAGTACTTC.

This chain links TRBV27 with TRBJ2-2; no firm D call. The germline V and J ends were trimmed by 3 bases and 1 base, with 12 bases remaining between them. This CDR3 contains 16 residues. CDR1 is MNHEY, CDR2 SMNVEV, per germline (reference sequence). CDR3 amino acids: CASSFKNSGNTGELFF. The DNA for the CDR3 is TGTGCCAGCAGTTTTAAGAACAGTGGGAACACCGGGGAGCTGTTTTTT.

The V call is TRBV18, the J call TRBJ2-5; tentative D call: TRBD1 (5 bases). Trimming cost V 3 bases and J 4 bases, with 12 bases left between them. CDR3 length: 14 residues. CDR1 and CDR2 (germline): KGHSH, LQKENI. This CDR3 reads CASSPGGQRETQYF. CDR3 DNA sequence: TGTGCCAGCTCACCGGGTGGACAAAGAGAGACCCAGTACTTC.

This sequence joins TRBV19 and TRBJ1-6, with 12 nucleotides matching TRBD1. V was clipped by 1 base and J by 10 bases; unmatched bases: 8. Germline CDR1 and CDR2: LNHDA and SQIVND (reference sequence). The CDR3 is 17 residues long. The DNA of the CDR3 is TGTGCCAGTAGTATAGTCCCGGGACAGGGGGCTGGATCACCCCTCCACTTT. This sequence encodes CASSIVPGQGAGSPLHF.

The CDR3 region is CASSQYMVSYNEQFF. Written as DNA, the CDR3 is TGCGCCAGCAGCCAATACATGGTCTCCTACAATGAGCAGTTCTTC. The chain has TRBV4-1 and TRBJ2-1; D gene unclear. Germline V gives CDR1 MGHRA, CDR2 YSYEKL. V lost 2 bases, J lost 0 bases, and 8 bases lay in between. This CDR3 spans 15 amino acids.

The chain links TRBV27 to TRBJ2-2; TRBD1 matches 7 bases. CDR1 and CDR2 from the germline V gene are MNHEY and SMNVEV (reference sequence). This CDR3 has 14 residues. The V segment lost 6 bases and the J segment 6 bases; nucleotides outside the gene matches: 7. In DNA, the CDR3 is TGTGCCAGCAGATCGACAGGGTGGGCCGGGGAGCTGTTTTTT. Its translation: CASRSTGWAGELFF.

CDR3 bases: TGTGCCAGCAGCCTGGGGCGGGGTCCTAATGAAAAACTGTTTTTT. The encoded protein is CASSLGRGPNEKLFF. The chain combines TRBV7-7 with TRBJ1-4, with D possibly TRBD1 on 5 matching bases. The V end lost 5 bases, the J end lost 3 bases, and 13 bases lay between the germline ends. The CDR3 has 15 amino acids. The germline gives CDR1 SSHAT, CDR2 FNYEAQ (reference sequence).

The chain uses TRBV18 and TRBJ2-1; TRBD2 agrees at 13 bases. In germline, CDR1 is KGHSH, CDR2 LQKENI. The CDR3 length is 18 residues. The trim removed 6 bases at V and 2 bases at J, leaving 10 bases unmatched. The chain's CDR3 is CASSPTSGGTGAYNEQFF. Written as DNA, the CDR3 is TGTGCCAGCTCCCCGACTAGCGGGGGGACCGGGGCCTACAATGAGCAGTTCTTC.

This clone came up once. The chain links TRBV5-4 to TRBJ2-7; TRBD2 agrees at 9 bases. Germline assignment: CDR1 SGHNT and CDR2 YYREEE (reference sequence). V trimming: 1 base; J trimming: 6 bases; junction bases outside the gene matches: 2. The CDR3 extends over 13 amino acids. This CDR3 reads CASSLRTSVEQYF. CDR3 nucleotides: TGTGCCAGCAGCTTGAGGACTAGCGTCGAGCAGTACTTC.

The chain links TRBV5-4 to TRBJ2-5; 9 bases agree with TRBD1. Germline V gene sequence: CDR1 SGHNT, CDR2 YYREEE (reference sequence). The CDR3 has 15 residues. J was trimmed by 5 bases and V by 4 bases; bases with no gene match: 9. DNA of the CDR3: TGTGCCAGCAGCCGTCTTCAGGGGACAGGGGAGACCCAGTACTTC. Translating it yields CASSRLQGTGETQYF.

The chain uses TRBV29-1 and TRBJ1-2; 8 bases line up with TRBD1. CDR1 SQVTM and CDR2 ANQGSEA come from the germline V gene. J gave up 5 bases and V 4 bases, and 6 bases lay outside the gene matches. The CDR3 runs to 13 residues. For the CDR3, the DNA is TGCAGCGTTGCGGACAGGGAGGATTATGGCTACACCTTC. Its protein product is CSVADREDYGYTF.

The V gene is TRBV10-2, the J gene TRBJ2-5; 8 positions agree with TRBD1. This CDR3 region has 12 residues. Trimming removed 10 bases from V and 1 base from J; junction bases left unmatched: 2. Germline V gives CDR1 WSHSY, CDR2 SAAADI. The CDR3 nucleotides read TGCGCCACCGGACAGGGCCAAGAGACCCAGTACTTC. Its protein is CATGQGQETQYF.

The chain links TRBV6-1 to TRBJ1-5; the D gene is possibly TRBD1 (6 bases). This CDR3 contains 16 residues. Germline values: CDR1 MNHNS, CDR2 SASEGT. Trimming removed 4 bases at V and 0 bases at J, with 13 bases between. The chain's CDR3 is CASSGPGTNSNQPQHF. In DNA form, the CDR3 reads TGTGCCAGCAGTGGACCCGGGACAAATAGCAATCAGCCCCAGCATTTT.

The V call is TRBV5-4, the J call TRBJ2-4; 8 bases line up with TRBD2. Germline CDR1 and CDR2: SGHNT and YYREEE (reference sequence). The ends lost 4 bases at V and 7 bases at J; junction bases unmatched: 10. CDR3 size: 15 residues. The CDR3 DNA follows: TGTGCCAGCAGCCTGCGGGGACTAGGGTGGAACATTCAGTACTTC. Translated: CASSLRGLGWNIQYF.

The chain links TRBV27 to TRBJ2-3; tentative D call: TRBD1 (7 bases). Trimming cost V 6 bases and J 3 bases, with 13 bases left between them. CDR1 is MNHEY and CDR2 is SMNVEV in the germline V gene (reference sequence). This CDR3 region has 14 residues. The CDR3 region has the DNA TGTGCCAGCAGCTCCTCAGGGGGGACAGATACGCAGTATTTT. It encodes CASSSSGGTDTQYF.

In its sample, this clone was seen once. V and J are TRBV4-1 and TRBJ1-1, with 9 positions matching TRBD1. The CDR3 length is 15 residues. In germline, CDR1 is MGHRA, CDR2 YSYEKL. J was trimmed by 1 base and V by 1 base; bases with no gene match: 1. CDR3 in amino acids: CASSQVGQGNTEAFF. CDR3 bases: TGCGCCAGCAGCCAAGTGGGACAGGGGAACACTGAAGCTTTCTTT.